This TCR beta chain was sequenced in a study of blood T cells in healthy people across ages. The CDR3 sequence is 14 residues long. CDR1 is SGHAT and CDR2 is FQNNGV in the germline V gene. V was shortened by 6 bases and J by 4 bases, with 15 bases between the two germline ends. Per sample, no less than 5.5 micrograms of total RNA were extracted. Alongside a J-beta primer mix, a sample-barcoded 5' primer served in a second PCR lasting roughly 6 to 11 cycles. Each CDR3 protein gets one entry after TCRdb re-called the 5' RACE reads with MiXCR. In the table there are 850,000 to 1,300,000 distinct CDR3 sequences, 40% to 55% of which are singletons. Study conclusions and caveats: The authors considered diversity estimates from one million T cells to be underestimates. Diversity of TCR beta per million T cells declined in a roughly linear way with age.

Concerning this clonotype: Its antigen is unknown.

Sequencing was carried out using blood. This receptor was obtained from a woman between 55 and 75 years old in good health. The rearrangement joins TRBV11-2 to TRBJ1-2; a possible D gene is TRBD1 (5 bases). The CDR3 region has the DNA TGTGCCAGCAGTCAAGGTGGGACGAGCTATGGCTACACCTTC. It is translated as CASSQGGTSYGYTF.